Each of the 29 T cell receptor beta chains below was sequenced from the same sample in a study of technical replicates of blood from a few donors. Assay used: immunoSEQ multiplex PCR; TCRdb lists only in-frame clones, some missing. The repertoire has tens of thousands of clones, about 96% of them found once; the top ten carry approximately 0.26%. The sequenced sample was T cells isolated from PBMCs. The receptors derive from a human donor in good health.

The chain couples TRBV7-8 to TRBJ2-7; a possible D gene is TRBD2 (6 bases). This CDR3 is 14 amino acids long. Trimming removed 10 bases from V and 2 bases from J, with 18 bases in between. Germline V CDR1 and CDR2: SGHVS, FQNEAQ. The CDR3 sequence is CATLLAEGTYEQYF. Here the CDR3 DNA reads TGTGCCACCCTCTTAGCGGAGGGAACCTACGAGCAGTACTTC.

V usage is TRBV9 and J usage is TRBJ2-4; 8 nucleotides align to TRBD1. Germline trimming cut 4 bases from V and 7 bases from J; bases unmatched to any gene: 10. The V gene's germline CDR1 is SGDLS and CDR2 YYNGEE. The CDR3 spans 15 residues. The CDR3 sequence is CASSTSQGAHNIQYF. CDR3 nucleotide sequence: TGTGCCAGCAGCACATCCCAGGGGGCGCATAACATTCAGTACTTC.

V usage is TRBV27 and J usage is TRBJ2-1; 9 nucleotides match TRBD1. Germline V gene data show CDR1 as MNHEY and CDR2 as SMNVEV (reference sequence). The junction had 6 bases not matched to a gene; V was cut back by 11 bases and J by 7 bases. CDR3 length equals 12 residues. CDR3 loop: CAAGQGRNEQFF. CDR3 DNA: TGTGCCGCCGGACAGGGGCGAAATGAGCAGTTCTTC.

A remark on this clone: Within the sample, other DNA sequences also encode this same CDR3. The CDR3 DNA reads as TGTGCTAGTGGTTTGGCAGGCCGTGAAGCTTTCTTT. Its protein is CASGLAGREAFF. This chain links TRBV12-5 with TRBJ1-1; D gene unclear. The CDR3 sequence is 12 residues long. V was clipped by 1 base and J by 7 bases, with 7 bases between them. Germline CDR1 and CDR2: LGHNT and FRNRAP.

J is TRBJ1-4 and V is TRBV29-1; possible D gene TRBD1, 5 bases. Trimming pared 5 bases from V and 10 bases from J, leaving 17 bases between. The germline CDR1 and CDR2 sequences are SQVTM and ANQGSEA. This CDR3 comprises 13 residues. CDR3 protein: CSVNDSPLGKLFF. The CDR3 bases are TGCAGCGTTAATGACAGCCCGTTAGGAAAACTGTTTTTT.

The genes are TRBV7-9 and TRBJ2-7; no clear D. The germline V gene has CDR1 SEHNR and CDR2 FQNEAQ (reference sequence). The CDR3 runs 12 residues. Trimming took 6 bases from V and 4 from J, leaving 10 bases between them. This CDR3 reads CASRELSYEQYF. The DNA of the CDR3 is TGTGCCAGCAGGGAGCTTAGTTACGAGCAGTACTTC.

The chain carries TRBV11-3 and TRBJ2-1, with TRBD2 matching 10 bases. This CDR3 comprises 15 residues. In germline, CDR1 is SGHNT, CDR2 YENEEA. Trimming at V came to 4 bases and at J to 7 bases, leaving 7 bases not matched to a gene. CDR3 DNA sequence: TGTGCCAGCAGCTATCTAGCGGGAGTTGATAATGAGCAGTTCTTC. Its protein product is CASSYLAGVDNEQFF.

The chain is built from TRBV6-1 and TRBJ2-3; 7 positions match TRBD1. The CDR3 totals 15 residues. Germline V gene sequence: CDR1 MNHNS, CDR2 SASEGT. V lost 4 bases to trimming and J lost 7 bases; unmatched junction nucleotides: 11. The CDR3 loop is CASSADRAQGNTQYF. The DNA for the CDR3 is TGTGCCAGCAGTGCTGACAGGGCTCAGGGGAATACGCAGTATTTT.

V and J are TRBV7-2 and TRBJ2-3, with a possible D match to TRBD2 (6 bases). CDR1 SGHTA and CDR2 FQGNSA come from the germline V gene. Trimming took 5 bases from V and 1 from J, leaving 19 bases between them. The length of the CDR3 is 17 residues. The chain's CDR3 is CASSRPDGGGGTDTQYF. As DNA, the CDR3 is TGTGCCAGCAGCCGACCTGACGGCGGAGGGGGCACAGATACGCAGTATTTT. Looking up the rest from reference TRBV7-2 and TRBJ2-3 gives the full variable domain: GAGVSQSPSNKVTEKGKDVELRCDPISGHTALYWYRQSLGQGLEFLIYFQGNSAPDKSGLPSDRFSAERTGGSVSTLTIQRTQQEDSAVYLCASSRPDGGGGTDTQYFGPGTRLTVL.

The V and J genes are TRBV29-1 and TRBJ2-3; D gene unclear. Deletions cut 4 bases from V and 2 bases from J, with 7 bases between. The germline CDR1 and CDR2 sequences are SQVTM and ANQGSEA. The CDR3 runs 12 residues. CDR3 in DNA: TGCAGCGTTGGGTTAGACACAGATACGCAGTATTTT. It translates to CSVGLDTDTQYF.

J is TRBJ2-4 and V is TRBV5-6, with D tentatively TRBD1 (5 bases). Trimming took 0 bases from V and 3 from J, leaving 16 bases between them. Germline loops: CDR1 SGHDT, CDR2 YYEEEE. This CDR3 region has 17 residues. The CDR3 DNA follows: TGTGCCAGCAGCTTGGTGGTTACAGGTCGAGACAAAAACATTCAGTACTTC. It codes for CASSLVVTGRDKNIQYF.

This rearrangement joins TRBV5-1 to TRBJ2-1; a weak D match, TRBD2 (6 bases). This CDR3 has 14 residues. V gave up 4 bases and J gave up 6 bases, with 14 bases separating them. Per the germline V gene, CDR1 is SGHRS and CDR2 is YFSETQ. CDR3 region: CASSRGLLPNEQFF. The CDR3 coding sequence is TGCGCCAGCAGCCGGGGACTGCTCCCCAATGAGCAGTTCTTC.

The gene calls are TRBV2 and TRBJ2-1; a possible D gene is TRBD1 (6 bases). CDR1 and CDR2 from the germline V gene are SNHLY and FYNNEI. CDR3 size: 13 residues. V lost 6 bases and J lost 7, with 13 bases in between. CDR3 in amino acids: CASRGAETNEQFF. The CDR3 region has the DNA TGTGCCAGCAGGGGGGCAGAGACGAATGAGCAGTTCTTC.

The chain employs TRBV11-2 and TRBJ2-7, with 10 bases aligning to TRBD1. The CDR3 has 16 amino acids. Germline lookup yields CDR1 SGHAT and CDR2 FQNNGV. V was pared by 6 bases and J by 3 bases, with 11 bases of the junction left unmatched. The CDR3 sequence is CASRTQGQGPNYEQYF. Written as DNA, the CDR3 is TGTGCCAGCAGAACTCAGGGACAGGGGCCAAACTACGAGCAGTACTTC.

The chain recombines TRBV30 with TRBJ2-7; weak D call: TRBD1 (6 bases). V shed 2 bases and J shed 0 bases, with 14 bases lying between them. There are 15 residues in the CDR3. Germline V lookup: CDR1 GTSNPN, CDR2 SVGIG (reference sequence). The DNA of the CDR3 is TGTGCCTGGAGTTATACAGGGATGAGCTCCTACGAGCAGTACTTC. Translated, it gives CAWSYTGMSSYEQYF.

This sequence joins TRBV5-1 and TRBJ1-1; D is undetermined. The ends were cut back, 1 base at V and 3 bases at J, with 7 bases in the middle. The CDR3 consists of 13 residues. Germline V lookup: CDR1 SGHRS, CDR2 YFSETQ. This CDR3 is CASSLKGDTEAFF. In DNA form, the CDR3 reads TGCGCCAGCAGCTTGAAGGGAGACACTGAAGCTTTCTTT.

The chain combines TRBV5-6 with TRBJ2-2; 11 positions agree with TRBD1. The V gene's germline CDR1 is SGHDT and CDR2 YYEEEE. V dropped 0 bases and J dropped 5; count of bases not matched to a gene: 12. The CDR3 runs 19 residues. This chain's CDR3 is CASSLAWDRDRGRTGELFF. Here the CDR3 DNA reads TGTGCCAGCAGCTTGGCCTGGGACCGGGACAGGGGGAGGACCGGGGAGCTGTTTTTT.

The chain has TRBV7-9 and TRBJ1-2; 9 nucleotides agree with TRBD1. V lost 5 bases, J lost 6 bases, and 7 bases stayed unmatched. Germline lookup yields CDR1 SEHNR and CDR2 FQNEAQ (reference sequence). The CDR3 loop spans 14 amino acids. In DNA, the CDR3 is TGTGCCAGCAGCCTCGGGACAGGGAAGCATGGCTACACCTTC. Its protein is CASSLGTGKHGYTF.

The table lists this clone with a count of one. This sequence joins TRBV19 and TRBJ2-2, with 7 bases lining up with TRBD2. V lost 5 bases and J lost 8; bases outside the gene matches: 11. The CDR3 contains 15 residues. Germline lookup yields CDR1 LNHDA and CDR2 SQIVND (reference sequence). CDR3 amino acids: CASSGWGRVEGELFF. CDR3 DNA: TGTGCCAGTAGTGGCTGGGGGAGGGTTGAAGGGGAGCTGTTTTTT.

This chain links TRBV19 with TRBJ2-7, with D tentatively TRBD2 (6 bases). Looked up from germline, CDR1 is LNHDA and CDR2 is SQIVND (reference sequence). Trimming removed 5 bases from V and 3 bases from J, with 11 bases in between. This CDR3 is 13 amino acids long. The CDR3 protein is CASSPGTGYEQYF. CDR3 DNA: TGTGCCAGTAGTCCCGGGACTGGCTACGAGCAGTACTTC.

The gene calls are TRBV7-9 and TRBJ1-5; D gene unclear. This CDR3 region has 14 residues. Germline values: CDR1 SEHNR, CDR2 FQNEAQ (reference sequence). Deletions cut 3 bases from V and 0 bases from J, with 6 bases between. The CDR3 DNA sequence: TGTGCCAGCAGCTTCCCAGGTAGCAATCAGCCCCAGCATTTT. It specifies CASSFPGSNQPQHF.

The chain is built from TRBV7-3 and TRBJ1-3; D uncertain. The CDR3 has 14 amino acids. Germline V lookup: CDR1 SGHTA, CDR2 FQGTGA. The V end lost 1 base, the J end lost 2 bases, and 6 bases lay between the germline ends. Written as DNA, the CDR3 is TGTGCCAGCAGCTTAAATCCCGCTGGAAACACCATATATTTT. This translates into CASSLNPAGNTIYF.

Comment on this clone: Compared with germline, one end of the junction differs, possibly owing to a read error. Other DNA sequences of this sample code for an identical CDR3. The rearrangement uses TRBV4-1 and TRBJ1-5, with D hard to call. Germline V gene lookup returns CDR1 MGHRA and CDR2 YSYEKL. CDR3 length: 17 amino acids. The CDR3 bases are TGCGCCAGTAGCCAATCGCCCGGCGGACTGACTAATCAGCCCCAGCATTTT. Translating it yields CASSQSPGGLTNQPQHF.

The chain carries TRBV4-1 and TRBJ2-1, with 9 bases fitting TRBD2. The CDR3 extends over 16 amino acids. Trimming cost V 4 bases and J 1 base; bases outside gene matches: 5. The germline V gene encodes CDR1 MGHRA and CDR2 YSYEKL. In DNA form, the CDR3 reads TGCGCCAGCAGCCGACGACTAGCGGTATCCTACAATGAGCAGTTCTTC. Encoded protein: CASSRRLAVSYNEQFF.

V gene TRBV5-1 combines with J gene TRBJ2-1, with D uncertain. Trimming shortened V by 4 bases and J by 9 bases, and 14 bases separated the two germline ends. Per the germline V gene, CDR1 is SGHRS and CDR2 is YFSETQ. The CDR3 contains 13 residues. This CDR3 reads CASSPESVGEQFF. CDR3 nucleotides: TGCGCCAGCAGCCCGGAGTCGGTGGGTGAGCAGTTCTTC. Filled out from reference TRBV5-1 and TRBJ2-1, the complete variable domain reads KAGVTQTPRYLIKTRGQQVTLSCSPISGHRSVSWYQQTPGQGLQFLFEYFSETQRNKGNFPGRFSGRQFSNSRSEMNVSTLELGDSALYLCASSPESVGEQFFGPGTRLTVL.

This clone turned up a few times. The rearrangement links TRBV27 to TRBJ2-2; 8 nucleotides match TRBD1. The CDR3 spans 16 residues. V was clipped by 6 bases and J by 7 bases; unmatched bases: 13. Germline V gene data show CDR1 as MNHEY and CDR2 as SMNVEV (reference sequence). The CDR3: CASSSRPRGLVGELFF. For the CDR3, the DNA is TGTGCCAGCAGCTCTCGTCCCAGGGGGCTGGTCGGGGAGCTGTTTTTT.

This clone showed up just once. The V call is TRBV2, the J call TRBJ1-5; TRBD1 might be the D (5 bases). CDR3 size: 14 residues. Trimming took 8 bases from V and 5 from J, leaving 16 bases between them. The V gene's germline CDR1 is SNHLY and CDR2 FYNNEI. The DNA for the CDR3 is TGTGCCAGCCAGCAAACGGGACTTTATCAGCCCCAGCATTTT. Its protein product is CASQQTGLYQPQHF.

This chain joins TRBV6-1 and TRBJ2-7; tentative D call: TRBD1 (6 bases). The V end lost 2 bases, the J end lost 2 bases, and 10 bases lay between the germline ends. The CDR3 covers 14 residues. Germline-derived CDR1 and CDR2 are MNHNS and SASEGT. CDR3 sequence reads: CASSEIGQTYEQYF. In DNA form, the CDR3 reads TGTGCCAGCAGTGAAATAGGACAGACCTACGAGCAGTACTTC.

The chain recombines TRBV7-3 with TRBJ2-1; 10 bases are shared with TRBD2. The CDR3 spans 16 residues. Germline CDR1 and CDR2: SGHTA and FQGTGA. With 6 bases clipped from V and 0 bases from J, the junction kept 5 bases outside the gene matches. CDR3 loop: CASSYSGGHSYNEQFF. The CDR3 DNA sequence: TGTGCCAGCAGTTATAGCGGGGGGCACTCCTACAATGAGCAGTTCTTC.